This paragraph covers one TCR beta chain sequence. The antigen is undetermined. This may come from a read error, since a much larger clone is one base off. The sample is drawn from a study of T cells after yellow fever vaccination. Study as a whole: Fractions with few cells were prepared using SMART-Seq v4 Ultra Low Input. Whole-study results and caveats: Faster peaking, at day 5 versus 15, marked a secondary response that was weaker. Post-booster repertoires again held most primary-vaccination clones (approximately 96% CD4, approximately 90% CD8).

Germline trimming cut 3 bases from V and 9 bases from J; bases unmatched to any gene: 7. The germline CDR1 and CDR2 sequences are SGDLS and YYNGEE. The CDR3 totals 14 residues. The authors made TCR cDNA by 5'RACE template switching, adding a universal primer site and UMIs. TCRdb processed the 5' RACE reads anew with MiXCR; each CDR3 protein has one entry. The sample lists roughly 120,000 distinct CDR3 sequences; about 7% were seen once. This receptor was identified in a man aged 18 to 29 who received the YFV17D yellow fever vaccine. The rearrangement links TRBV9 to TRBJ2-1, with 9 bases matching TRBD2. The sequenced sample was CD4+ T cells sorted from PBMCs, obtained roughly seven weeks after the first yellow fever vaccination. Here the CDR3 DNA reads TGTGCCAGCAGCGCAGTAGGGACTAGCTTTGAGCAGTTCTTC. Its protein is CASSAVGTSFEQFF.